The rows below give T cell receptor beta chains drawn from one sample of a study of CD8 T cells in ankylosing spondylitis. TCRdb reprocessed the 5' RACE reads with MiXCR, giving one entry per CDR3 protein. This table holds some 840,000 distinct CDR3 sequences, approximately 10% found once. The specimen sequenced was blood, either unsorted or a sorted T cell fraction (not recorded which). Every receptor here comes from a male donor with ankylosing spondylitis. The CDR3 runs from the conserved cysteine through the conserved F or W. A D gene is named only where the DNA matches it firmly. Not all rows give a size; the values are once, few, many and, for expanded clones, a class.

CDR3 protein	CDR3 DNA	V gene	clone size	D gene	J gene
CASRSRDSLSTDTQYF	TGTGCCAGCAGGTCTAGGGACAGCCTTAGCACAGATACGCAGTATTTT	TRBV6-1	-	TRBD1	TRBJ2-3
CSASDRGNTEAFF	TGCAGTGCTAGTGACAGGGGGAACACTGAAGCTTTCTTT	TRBV20-1	many	TRBD1	TRBJ1-1
CASSTINYGYTF	TGTGCCAGCAGCACAATAAACTATGGCTACACCTTC	TRBV11-2	-	-	TRBJ1-2
CASSFRGGPFQETQYF	TGTGCCAGCAGCTTTCGCGGGGGGCCCTTCCAAGAGACCCAGTACTTC	TRBV7-8	-	TRBD2	TRBJ2-5
CAWSVPDRDNNEQFF	TGTGCCTGGAGTGTACCGGACAGGGACAACAATGAGCAGTTCTTC	TRBV30	once	TRBD1	TRBJ2-1
CASRKASTNTEAFF	TGTGCCAGCAGAAAAGCCAGCACGAACACTGAAGCTTTCTTT	TRBV6-1	-	-	TRBJ1-1
CASSSGQGKYNEQFF	TGTGCCAGCAGCTCCGGACAGGGGAAGTACAATGAGCAGTTCTTC	TRBV7-3	few	TRBD1	TRBJ2-1
CASRSPGLATYEQYF	TGCGCCAGCAGATCACCGGGACTAGCCACCTACGAGCAGTACTTC	TRBV10-2	-	TRBD2	TRBJ2-7
CSARKYLSDTDTQYF	TGCAGTGCTAGAAAGTACCTAAGCGATACAGATACGCAGTATTTT	TRBV20-1	many	-	TRBJ2-3
CASRSDRGLDTQYF	TGCGCCAGCAGATCAGACAGGGGGTTGGATACGCAGTATTTT	TRBV5-1	-	TRBD1	TRBJ2-3
CASSPPAASGFYEQYF	TGTGCCAGCAGTCCCCCGGCGGCTAGCGGGTTCTACGAGCAGTACTTC	TRBV28	-	TRBD2	TRBJ2-7
CSALPGHSYEQYF	TGCAGTGCTCTACCGGGACATAGCTACGAGCAGTACTTC	TRBV20-1	few	-	TRBJ2-7
CASSYPLLAGVSGEQFF	TGTGCCAGCAGCTACCCCCTTCTAGCGGGAGTAAGCGGTGAGCAGTTCTTC	TRBV5-4	few	TRBD2	TRBJ2-1
CASRPRRDSSDYEQYF	TGTGCCAGCAGACCTCGCCGGGACAGCTCAGACTACGAGCAGTACTTC	TRBV7-2	-	TRBD1	TRBJ2-7
CASRAGDRAYGYTF	TGTGCCAGCAGGGCGGGGGACAGGGCCTATGGCTACACCTTC	TRBV28	many	TRBD1	TRBJ1-2
CASSQDTGSGNTIYF	TGTGCCAGCAGCCAAGACACGGGTTCTGGAAACACCATATATTTT	TRBV4-2	-	-	TRBJ1-3
CASRPDRYQETQYF	TGTGCCAGCAGACCGGACAGATACCAAGAGACCCAGTACTTC	TRBV7-2	few	-	TRBJ2-5
CASSLKNGETQYF	TGTGCCAGCAGTTTGAAGAACGGCGAGACCCAGTACTTC	TRBV12-3/TRBV12-4	-	-	TRBJ2-5
CASRTSDRYEQYF	TGTGCCAGCAGGACTAGCGACCGCTACGAGCAGTACTTC	TRBV28	-	TRBD2	TRBJ2-7
CASSLVRHGYTF	TGTGCCAGCAGCTTAGTCAGGCACGGCTACACCTTC	TRBV7-2	few	-	TRBJ1-2
CSPRGGDTDTQYF	TGCAGTCCGCGGGGCGGAGACACAGATACGCAGTATTTT	TRBV20-1	many	-	TRBJ2-3
CSVLKTSRVSGSYNEQFF	TGCAGCGTTCTAAAAACTAGCCGGGTTAGTGGCTCCTACAATGAGCAGTTCTTC	TRBV29-1	-	-	TRBJ2-1